One sample yielded the 19 T cell receptor beta chains listed below, sequenced in a study of blood T cells in healthy people across ages. Then a second PCR, running roughly 6 to 12 cycles, was carried out with a sample-barcoded 5' primer and a J-beta primer mix. TCRdb processed the 5' RACE reads anew with MiXCR; each CDR3 protein has one entry. The table lists roughly 700,000 distinct CDR3 sequences, 45% to 50% of them singletons. Specimen: blood. The receptors derive from a woman aged 55-69 years in good health.

The V and J genes are TRBV28 and TRBJ2-3; no reliable D call. Germline V CDR1 and CDR2: MDHEN, SYDVKM. CDR3 length: 12 amino acids. V was trimmed by 5 bases and J by 9 bases, leaving 12 bases between them. The CDR3: CASSIPVGTQYF. CDR3 sequence (DNA): TGTGCCAGCAGTATCCCCGTGGGGACGCAGTATTTT.

As for this clonotype: Possible read error: a much larger clone is one base away. This chain links TRBV6-5 with TRBJ2-7; D is possibly TRBD2 (5 bases). Germline V gene sequence: CDR1 MNHEY, CDR2 SVGAGI. V lost 2 bases and J 7 bases, leaving 24 bases between the germline ends. This CDR3 is built from 17 residues. The CDR3 nucleotides are TGTGCCAGCAGTTACCGGGGAAGCGGTTCCTCCTACAATGAGCAGTACTTC. This sequence encodes CASSYRGSGSSYNEQYF.

V usage is TRBV7-8 and J usage is TRBJ2-1; D is uncertain. The DNA end lines up better with TRBJ2-7; the J call may be wrong. The CDR3 runs to 15 residues. Germline assignment: CDR1 SGHVS and CDR2 FQNEAQ. The CDR3 region has the DNA TGTGCCAGCAGCTTAGCTGGCGGCTCCTACAATGAGCAGTACTTC. As protein: CASSLAGGSYNEQYF.

This clonotype was found a few times. The DNA is left out, because the CDR3 cannot be placed on it with certainty; the CDR3 is given as TCRdb lists it. The V and J genes are TRBV30 and TRBJ1-1. Germline CDR1 reads GTSNPN; CDR2 reads SVGIG (reference sequence). The CDR3 sequence runs 14 residues, both termini included. The CDR3 reads CAWSYDFRGTEAFF.

This clonotype has a handful of counts. This rearrangement joins TRBV10-3 to TRBJ2-3; possible D gene TRBD2, 6 bases. CDR3 size: 15 residues. The germline gives CDR1 ENHRY, CDR2 SYGVKD. The germline V and J ends were trimmed by 7 bases and 2 bases, with 16 bases remaining between them. The DNA for the CDR3 is TGTGCCATCAAGCGACGGGACTCAACCACAGATACGCAGTATTTT. It codes for CAIKRRDSTTDTQYF.

Turning to this clonotype: At one end the junction does not follow the germline gene, possibly because of a read error. This chain joins TRBV14 and TRBJ2-1; D is perhaps TRBD2 (7 bases). Germline CDR1 is SGHDN and CDR2 is FVKESK. CDR3 length: 15 residues. CDR3 in amino acids: CASGQGGVRLYEQFF. In nucleotides, the CDR3 is TGTGCCAGCGGCCAAGGGGGGGTGAGGCTCTACGAGCAGTTCTTC.

This clonotype came up a few times. The chain has TRBV5-6 and TRBJ2-7; TRBD2 aligns across 15 bases. Trimming cost V 4 bases and J 4 bases; bases outside gene matches: 15. CDR3 size: 19 residues. CDR1 SGHDT and CDR2 YYEEEE come from the germline V gene. Here the CDR3 reads CASSPKPGTSGRTGYEQYF. The CDR3 bases are TGTGCCAGCAGCCCGAAACCCGGGACTAGCGGGAGGACAGGGTACGAGCAGTACTTC.

The chain joins TRBV6-5 to TRBJ1-2, with D possibly being TRBD1 (5 bases). Trimming took 5 bases from V and 2 from J, leaving 12 bases between them. Germline V gene data show CDR1 as MNHEY and CDR2 as SVGAGI. This CDR3 is built from 14 residues. The CDR3 DNA reads TGTGCCAGCAGTACCCCGGGGGGGAACTATGGCTACACCTTC. Translated: CASSTPGGNYGYTF.

The chain recombines TRBV4-1 with TRBJ2-3; no reliable D call. The germline V and J ends were trimmed by 0 bases and 4 bases, with 5 bases remaining between them. The CDR3 is 13 amino acids. Germline V gene sequence: CDR1 MGHRA, CDR2 YSYEKL. The CDR3 here is CASSQDIADTQYF. CDR3 coding DNA: TGCGCCAGCAGCCAAGATATCGCAGATACGCAGTATTTT.

This clonotype came up a few times. This rearrangement joins TRBV24-1 to TRBJ2-3; D call uncertain. CDR3 size: 11 residues. V was pared by 5 bases and J by 6 bases, with 5 bases between. CDR1 and CDR2 from the germline V gene are KGHDR and SFDVKD. CDR3 bases: TGTGCCACCAGTGTAGGGGATACGCAGTATTTT. Translated: CATSVGDTQYF.

This clonotype was seen only a few times. The gene calls are TRBV20-1 and TRBJ2-4; 7 nucleotides align to TRBD2. The germline CDR1 and CDR2 sequences are DFQATT and SNEGSKA (reference sequence). The CDR3 is 14 residues long. V was pared by 1 base and J by 7 bases, with 7 bases of the junction left unmatched. CDR3 DNA: TGCAGTGCTAGAGGAGCGGGGATTGCGAACATTCAGTACTTC. Protein product: CSARGAGIANIQYF.

This chain's CDR3 is CASSWTGAEGYEQYF. Here the CDR3 DNA reads TGCGCCAGCAGCTGGACAGGGGCCGAGGGCTACGAGCAGTACTTC. The rearrangement links TRBV5-1 to TRBJ2-7, with 9 bases aligning to TRBD1. CDR3 length equals 15 residues. Germline V gene data show CDR1 as SGHRS and CDR2 as YFSETQ. After removal of 3 bases from V and 3 bases from J, the junction contained 7 bases not matched to a gene.

This clonotype was seen a handful of times. The chain carries TRBV6-2 or TRBV6-3 and TRBJ2-3; no clear D gene. This CDR3 contains 14 residues. Germline V gene sequence: CDR1 MNHEY, CDR2 SVGEGT. Trimming stripped 11 bases from V and 0 bases from J, with 15 bases between. CDR3 nucleotides: TGTGCCCTCTCAGCACGGACCAGCACAGATACGCAGTATTTT. This codes for CALSARTSTDTQYF.

This chain links TRBV15 with TRBJ2-1; tentatively, D is TRBD1 or TRBD2 (5 bases each). Trimming pared 0 bases from V and 7 bases from J, leaving 16 bases between. CDR3 length equals 16 residues. Germline loops: CDR1 LNHNV, CDR2 YYDKDF (reference sequence). DNA of the CDR3: TGTGCCACCAGCAGAGACCGGGACCTCTCTTGGAATGAGCAGTTCTTC. Protein: CATSRDRDLSWNEQFF.

The J gene is TRBJ2-1, the V gene TRBV4-3; 11 nucleotides line up with TRBD2. V lost 2 bases to trimming and J lost 9 bases; unmatched junction nucleotides: 9. Germline loops: CDR1 LGHNA, CDR2 YSLEER. The CDR3 sequence is 16 residues long. The CDR3 is CASSQHIAGGLGEQFF. The CDR3 nucleotides are TGCGCCAGCAGCCAACACATAGCGGGAGGGCTCGGTGAGCAGTTCTTC.

In its sample, this clonotype was seen a few times. The chain uses TRBV4-2 and TRBJ1-6; D is undetermined. V lost 0 bases and J lost 1, with 10 bases in between. Germline CDR1 and CDR2: LGHNA and YNFKEQ. CDR3 length: 17 residues. The CDR3 reads CASSQDGRVSYNSPLHF. The CDR3 nucleotides are TGTGCCAGCAGCCAAGATGGGAGGGTTTCCTATAATTCACCCCTCCACTTT.

This clonotype has at least ten counts. The chain carries TRBV20-1 and TRBJ2-1; the match to TRBD2 covers 7 bases. The J segment lost 6 bases and the V segment lost 3 bases, leaving 8 bases of the junction unmatched. This CDR3 comprises 14 residues. Per the germline V gene, CDR1 is DFQATT and CDR2 is SNEGSKA (reference sequence). The CDR3 DNA sequence: TGCAGTGCTAGTTCGCGGGAGAGGCGCAATGAGCAGTTCTTC. Amino acids: CSASSRERRNEQFF.

This clonotype was counted only a few times. This chain connects TRBV4-2 to TRBJ2-3; TRBD2 matches 9 bases. With V trimmed by 0 bases and J by 2 bases, 6 bases remained unmatched. Germline loops: CDR1 LGHNA, CDR2 YNFKEQ. The CDR3 extends over 17 amino acids. Here the CDR3 reads CASSQEGLARNTDTQYF. The CDR3 region has the DNA TGTGCCAGCAGCCAAGAAGGACTAGCGAGAAACACAGATACGCAGTATTTT.

The CDR3 nucleotides are TGTGCCAGCAGCTTAGGAACTAGCGGGAGAAGGAATGAGCAGTTCTTC. Its translation: CASSLGTSGRRNEQFF. The V and J genes are TRBV7-9 and TRBJ2-1, with TRBD2 matching 11 bases. Germline-derived CDR1 and CDR2 are SEHNR and FQNEAQ (reference sequence). The CDR3 contains 16 residues. V lost 1 base and J lost 7; bases outside the gene matches: 6.